This T cell receptor beta chain originates from a study of T cells in Graves' hyperthyroidism and ophthalmopathy. General study points: Ophthalmopathy onset followed model prediction by a median about seven months. Ophthalmopathy was separated from stable hyperthyroidism by a 13 V-J model. Among clonotypes expanded in thyroid above 0.001, most were also found in blood.

The CDR3 runs to 12 residues. CDR1 DFQATT and CDR2 SNEGSKA come from the germline V gene (reference sequence). With 4 bases removed from V and 4 bases from J, the gap between germline ends came to 10 bases. Researchers took RNA transcripts and amplified the TCR beta CDR3 regions from them. With the HTBI primer set, the TCR CDR3 went through a first round of RT-PCR. TCRdb itself ran the multiplex PCR reads through MiXCR, one entry per CDR3 protein. The profile covers 480,000 or so distinct CDR3 sequences, with over 45% appearing a single time and approximately 44% taken by the ten largest. A word on this clonotype: The antigen remains unidentified.

The J gene is TRBJ1-2, the V gene TRBV20-1; D unresolved. The origin of this receptor is an adult woman with Graves' disease, either hyperthyroidism or ophthalmopathy (not recorded which). The sample consisted of peripheral blood or thyroid tissue (not recorded which). CDR3: CSATTSTYGYTF. As DNA, the CDR3 is TGCAGTGCTACCACCTCCACCTATGGCTACACCTTC.